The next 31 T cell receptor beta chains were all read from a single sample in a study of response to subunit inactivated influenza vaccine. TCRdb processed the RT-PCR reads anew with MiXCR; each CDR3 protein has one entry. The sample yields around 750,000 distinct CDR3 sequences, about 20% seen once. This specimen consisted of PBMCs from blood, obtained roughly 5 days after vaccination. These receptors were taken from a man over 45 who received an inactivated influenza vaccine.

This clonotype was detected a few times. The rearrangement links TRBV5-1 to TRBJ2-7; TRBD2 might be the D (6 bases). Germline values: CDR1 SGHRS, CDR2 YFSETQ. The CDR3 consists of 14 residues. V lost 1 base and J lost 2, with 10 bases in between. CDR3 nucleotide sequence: TGCGCCAGCAGCTTGCCGGGGGACCCCTACGAGCAGTACTTC. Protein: CASSLPGDPYEQYF.

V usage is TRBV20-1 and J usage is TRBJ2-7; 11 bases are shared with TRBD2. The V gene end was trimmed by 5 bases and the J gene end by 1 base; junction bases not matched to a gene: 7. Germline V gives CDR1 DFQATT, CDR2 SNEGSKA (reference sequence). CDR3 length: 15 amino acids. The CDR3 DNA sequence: TGCAGTGCTCCACCCCTAGCGGGAGGTTCCTACGAGCAGTACTTC. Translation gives CSAPPLAGGSYEQYF.

The CDR3 DNA reads as TGTGCCAGCAGCTTAGGACAGGCGAGAACCGGGGAGCTGTTTTTT. Translating it yields CASSLGQARTGELFF. The J gene is TRBJ2-2, the V gene TRBV7-2, with D tentatively TRBD1 (6 bases). The germline V gene has CDR1 SGHTA and CDR2 FQGNSA. The CDR3 spans 15 residues. Trimming removed 1 base at V and 5 bases at J, with 11 bases between. The full variable domain, in which reference TRBV7-2 and TRBJ2-2 provide the parts outside the CDR3, is GAGVSQSPSNKVTEKGKDVELRCDPISGHTALYWYRQSLGQGLEFLIYFQGNSAPDKSGLPSDRFSAERTGGSVSTLTIQRTQQEDSAVYLCASSLGQARTGELFFGEGSRLTVL.

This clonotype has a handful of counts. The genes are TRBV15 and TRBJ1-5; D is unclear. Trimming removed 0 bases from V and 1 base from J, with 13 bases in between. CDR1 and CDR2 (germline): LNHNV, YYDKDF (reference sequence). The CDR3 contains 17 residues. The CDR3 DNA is TGTGCCACCAGCAGAGATCCCGTGGATTTCAGCAATCAGCCCCAGCATTTT. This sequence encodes CATSRDPVDFSNQPQHF.

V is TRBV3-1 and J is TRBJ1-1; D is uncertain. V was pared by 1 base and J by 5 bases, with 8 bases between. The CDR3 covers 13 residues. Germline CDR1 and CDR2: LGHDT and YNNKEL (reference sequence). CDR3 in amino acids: CASSQASSTEAFF. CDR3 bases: TGTGCCAGCAGCCAAGCATCGTCAACTGAAGCTTTCTTT.

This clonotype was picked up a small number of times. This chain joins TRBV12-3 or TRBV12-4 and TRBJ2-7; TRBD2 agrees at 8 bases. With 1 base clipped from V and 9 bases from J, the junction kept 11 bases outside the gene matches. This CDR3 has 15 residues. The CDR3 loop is CASSLDQRESSVQYF. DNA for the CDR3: TGTGCCAGCAGTTTAGATCAGCGGGAGTCTTCTGTGCAGTACTTC.

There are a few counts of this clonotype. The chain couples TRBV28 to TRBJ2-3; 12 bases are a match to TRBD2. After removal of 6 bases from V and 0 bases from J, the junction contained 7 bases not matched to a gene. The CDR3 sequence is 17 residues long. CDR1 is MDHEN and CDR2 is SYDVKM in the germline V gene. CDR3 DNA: TGTGCCAGCAGCCATGGACTAGCGGGACCTAGCACAGATACGCAGTATTTT. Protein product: CASSHGLAGPSTDTQYF.

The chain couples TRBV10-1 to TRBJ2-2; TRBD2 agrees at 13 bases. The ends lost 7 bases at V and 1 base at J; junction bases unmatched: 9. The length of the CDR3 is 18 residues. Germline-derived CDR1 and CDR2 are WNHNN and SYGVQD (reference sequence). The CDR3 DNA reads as TGCGCCAGCAATAGACTAGCGGGGGGTCTCCTGAACACCGGGGAGCTGTTTTTT. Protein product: CASNRLAGGLLNTGELFF.

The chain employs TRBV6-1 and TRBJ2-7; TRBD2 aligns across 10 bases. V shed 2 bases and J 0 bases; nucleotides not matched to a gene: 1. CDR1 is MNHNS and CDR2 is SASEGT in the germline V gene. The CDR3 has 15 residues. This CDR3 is CASSESGRGSYEQYF. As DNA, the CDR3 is TGTGCCAGCAGTGAAAGCGGGAGGGGCTCCTACGAGCAGTACTTC.

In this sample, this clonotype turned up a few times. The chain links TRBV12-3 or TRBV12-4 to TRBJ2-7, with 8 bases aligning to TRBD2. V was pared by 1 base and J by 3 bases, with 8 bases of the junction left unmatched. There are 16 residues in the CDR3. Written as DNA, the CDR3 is TGTGCCAGCAGTTTAGGGACTGGACTAGCCAACTACGAGCAGTACTTC. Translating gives CASSLGTGLANYEQYF.

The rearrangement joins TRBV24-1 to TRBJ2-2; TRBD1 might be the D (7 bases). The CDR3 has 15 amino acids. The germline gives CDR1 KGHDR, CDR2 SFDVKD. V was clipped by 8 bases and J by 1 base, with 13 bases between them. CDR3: CATKGRTGNTGELFF. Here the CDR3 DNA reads TGTGCCACCAAGGGGAGGACAGGGAACACCGGGGAGCTGTTTTTT.

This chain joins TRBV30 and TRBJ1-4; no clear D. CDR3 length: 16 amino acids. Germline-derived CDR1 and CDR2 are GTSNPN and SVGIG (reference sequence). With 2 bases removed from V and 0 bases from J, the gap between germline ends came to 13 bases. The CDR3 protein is CAWSSDRRATNEKLFF. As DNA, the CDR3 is TGTGCCTGGAGTTCAGACCGTCGTGCAACTAATGAAAAACTGTTTTTT.

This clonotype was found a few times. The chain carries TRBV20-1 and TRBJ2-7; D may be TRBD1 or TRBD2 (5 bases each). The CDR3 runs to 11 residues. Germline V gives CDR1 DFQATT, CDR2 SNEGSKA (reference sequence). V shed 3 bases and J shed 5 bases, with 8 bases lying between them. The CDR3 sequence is CSASRGHEQYF. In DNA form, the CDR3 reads TGCAGTGCTAGTCGGGGACACGAGCAGTACTTC.

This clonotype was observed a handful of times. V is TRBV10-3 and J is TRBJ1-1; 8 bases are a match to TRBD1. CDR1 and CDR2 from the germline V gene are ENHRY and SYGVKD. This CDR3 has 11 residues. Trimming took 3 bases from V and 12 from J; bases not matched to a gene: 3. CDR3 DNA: TGTGCCATCAGTGACCGGGACAGGCCTTTCTTT. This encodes CAISDRDRPFF.

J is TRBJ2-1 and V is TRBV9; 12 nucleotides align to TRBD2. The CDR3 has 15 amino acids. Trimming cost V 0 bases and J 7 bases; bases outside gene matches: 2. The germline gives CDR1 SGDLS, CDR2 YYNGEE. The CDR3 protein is CASSVGLAGANEQFF. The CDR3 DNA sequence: TGTGCCAGCAGCGTAGGACTAGCGGGGGCGAATGAGCAGTTCTTC.

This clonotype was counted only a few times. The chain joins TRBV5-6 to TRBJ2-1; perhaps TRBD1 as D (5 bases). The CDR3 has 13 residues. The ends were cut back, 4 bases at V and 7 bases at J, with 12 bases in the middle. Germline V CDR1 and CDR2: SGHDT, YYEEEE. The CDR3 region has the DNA TGTGCCAGCAGCGCCGGACACCCAAATGAGCAGTTCTTC. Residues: CASSAGHPNEQFF.

The CDR3 loop reads CASSLWEERYYEQYF. DNA of the CDR3: TGTGCCAGCAGTTTATGGGAGGAACGCTACTACGAGCAGTACTTC. The genes are TRBV28 and TRBJ2-7; TRBD2 is a possible D gene (5 bases). Germline V CDR1 and CDR2: MDHEN, SYDVKM. The length of the CDR3 is 15 residues. V lost 0 bases, J lost 3 bases, and 12 bases lay in between.

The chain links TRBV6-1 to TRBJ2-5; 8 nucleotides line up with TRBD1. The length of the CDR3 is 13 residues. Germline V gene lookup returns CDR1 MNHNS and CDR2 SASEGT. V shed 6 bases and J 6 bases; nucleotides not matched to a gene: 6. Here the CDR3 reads CASRIQGGQTQYF. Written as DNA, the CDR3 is TGTGCCAGCAGAATACAGGGGGGACAGACCCAGTACTTC.

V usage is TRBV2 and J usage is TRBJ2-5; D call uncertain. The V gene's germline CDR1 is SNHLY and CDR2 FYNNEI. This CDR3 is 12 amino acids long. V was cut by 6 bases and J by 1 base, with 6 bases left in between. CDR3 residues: CASRNPQETQYF. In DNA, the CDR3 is TGTGCCAGCAGGAACCCCCAAGAGACCCAGTACTTC.

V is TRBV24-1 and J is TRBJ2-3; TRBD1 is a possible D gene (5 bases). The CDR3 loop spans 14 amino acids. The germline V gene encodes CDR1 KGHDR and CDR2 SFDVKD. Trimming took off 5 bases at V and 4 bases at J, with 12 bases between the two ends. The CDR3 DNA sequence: TGTGCCACCAGTGTTGCAGGGAAGGCAGATACGCAGTATTTT. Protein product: CATSVAGKADTQYF.

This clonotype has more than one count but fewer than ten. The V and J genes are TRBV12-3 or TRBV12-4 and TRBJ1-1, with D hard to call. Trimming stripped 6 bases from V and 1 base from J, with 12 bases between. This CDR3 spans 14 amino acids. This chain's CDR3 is CASRRGAGNTEAFF. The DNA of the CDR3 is TGTGCCAGCAGGCGGGGAGCGGGGAACACTGAAGCTTTCTTT.

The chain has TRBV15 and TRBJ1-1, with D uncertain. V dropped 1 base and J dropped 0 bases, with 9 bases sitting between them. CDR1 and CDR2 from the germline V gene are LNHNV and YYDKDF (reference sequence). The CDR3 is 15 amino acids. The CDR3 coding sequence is TGTGCCACCAGCAGAGGGATCACTTTGAACACTGAAGCTTTCTTT. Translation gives CATSRGITLNTEAFF. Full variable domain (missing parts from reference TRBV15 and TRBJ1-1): DAMVIQNPRYQVTQFGKPVTLSCSQTLNHNVMYWYQQKSSQAPKLLFHYYDKDFNNEADTPDNFQSRRPNTSFCFLDIRSPGLGDTAMYLCATSRGITLNTEAFFGQGTRLTVV.

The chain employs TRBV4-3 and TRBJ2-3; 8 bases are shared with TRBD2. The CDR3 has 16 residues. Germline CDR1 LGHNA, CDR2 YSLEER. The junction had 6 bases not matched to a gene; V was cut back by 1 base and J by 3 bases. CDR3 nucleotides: TGCGCCAGCAGCCAAGCAGCTAGCGGGCCTACAGATACGCAGTATTTT. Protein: CASSQAASGPTDTQYF.

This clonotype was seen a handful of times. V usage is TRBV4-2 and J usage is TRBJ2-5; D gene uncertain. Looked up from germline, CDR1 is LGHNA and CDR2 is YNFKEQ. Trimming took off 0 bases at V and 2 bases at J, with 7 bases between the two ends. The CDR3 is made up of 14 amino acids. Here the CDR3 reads CASSQDSMQETQYF. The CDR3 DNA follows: TGTGCCAGCAGCCAAGATAGTATGCAAGAGACCCAGTACTTC.

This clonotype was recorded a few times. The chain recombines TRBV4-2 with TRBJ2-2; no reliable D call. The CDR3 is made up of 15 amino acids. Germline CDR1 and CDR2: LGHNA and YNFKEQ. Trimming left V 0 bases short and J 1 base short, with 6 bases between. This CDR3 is CASSQDPLNTGELFF. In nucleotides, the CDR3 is TGTGCCAGCAGCCAAGATCCTCTGAACACCGGGGAGCTGTTTTTT.

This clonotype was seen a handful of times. The CDR3 DNA reads TGTGCCATCAGTGACCCGGCTGCGGGGAGGGAGACCCAGTACTTC. This codes for CAISDPAAGRETQYF. The chain couples TRBV10-3 to TRBJ2-5, with a tentative D call TRBD2 (6 bases). V was pared by 3 bases and J by 5 bases, with 16 bases between. This CDR3 has 15 residues. The germline CDR1 and CDR2 sequences are ENHRY and SYGVKD.

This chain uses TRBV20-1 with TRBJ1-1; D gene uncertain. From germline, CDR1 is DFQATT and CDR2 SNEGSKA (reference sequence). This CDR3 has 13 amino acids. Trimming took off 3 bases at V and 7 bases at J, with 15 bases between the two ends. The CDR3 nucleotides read TGCAGTGCTAGTTCCCGGGAAAGCTTTGAAGCTTTCTTT. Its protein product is CSASSRESFEAFF.

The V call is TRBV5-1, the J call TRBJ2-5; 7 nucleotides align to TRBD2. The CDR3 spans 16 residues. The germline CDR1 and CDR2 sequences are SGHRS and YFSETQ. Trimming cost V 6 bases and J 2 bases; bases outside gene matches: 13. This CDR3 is CASTPLGLAGQETQYF. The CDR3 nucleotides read TGCGCCAGCACCCCTTTGGGATTAGCGGGTCAAGAGACCCAGTACTTC.

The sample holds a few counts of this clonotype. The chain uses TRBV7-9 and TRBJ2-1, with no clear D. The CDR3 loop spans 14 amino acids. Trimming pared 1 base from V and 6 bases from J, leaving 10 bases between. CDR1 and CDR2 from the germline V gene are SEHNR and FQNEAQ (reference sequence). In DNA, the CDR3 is TGTGCCAGCAGCTTAGAAGCTAGGCTCAATGAGCAGTTCTTC. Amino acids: CASSLEARLNEQFF.

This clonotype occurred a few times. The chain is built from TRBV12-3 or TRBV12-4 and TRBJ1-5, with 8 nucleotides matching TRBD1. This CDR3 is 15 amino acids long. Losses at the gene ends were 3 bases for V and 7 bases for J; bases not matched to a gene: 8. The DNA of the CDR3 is TGTGCCAGCAGTTTCGCAGGGGGCGCAAAGCAGCCCCAGCATTTT. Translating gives CASSFAGGAKQPQHF.

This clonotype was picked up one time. The CDR3 nucleotides are TGTGCCATGAGACAGGGGCCCGGAGTACGCACCGGGGAGCTGTTTTTT. This codes for CAMRQGPGVRTGELFF. The chain is built from TRBV10-3 and TRBJ2-2, with TRBD1 identical over 8 bases. V lost 9 bases to trimming and J lost 4 bases; unmatched junction nucleotides: 13. The length of the CDR3 is 16 residues. Germline values: CDR1 ENHRY, CDR2 SYGVKD.